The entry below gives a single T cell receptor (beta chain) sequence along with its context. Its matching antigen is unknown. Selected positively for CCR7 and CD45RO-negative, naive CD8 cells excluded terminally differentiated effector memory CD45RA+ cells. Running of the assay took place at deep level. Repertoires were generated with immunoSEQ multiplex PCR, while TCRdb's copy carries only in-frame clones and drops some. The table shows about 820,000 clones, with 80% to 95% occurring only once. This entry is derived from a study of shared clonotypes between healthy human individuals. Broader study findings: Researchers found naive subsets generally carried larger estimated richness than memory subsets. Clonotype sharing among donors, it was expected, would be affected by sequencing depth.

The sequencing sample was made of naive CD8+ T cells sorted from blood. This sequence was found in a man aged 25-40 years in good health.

The CDR3 DNA is TGTGCCAGCAGCTCCCCGTCCGGGACAGCTCCCTACGAGCAGTACTTC. It is translated as CASSSPSGTAPYEQYF. The chain carries TRBV7-9 and TRBJ2-7; TRBD1 agrees at 7 bases. Germline V lookup: CDR1 SEHNR, CDR2 FQNEAQ (reference sequence). Trimming removed 4 bases from V and 2 bases from J; junction bases left unmatched: 11. This CDR3 has 16 residues.